This T cell receptor (beta chain) was sequenced in a study of OX40 agonist ivuxolimab in advanced cancers. Across the whole study: Patients were infused with ivuxolimab every 2 weeks at 0.01 to 10 mg/kg.

Here immunoSEQ multiplex PCR was the method, and the copy in TCRdb shows in-frame clones only, minus some. The sample lists around 56,000 clones, roughly 88% occurring once. Material: CD4+ or CD8+ T cells sorted from blood, obtained in a trial of the OX40 agonist ivuxolimab. The sequence derives from an adult with an advanced solid tumor such as melanoma, head and neck, liver or kidney cancer.

CDR3 sequence: CASSQVRNGYNSPLHF. The CDR3 bases are TGCGCCAGCAGCCAAGTGAGGAACGGTTATAATTCACCCCTCCACTTT. V is TRBV4-1 and J is TRBJ1-6; D is unclear. The CDR3 covers 16 residues. CDR1 MGHRA and CDR2 YSYEKL come from the germline V gene. V gave up 1 base and J gave up 4 bases, with 11 bases separating them.